This TCR beta chain was documented in a study of CD4 and CD8 cells across lung adenocarcinoma regions. TCRdb reprocessed the PCR reads via MiXCR and lists one record per CDR3 protein. The sample records about 5,300 distinct CDR3 sequences, 62% being singletons. The patients had localized lung adenocarcinoma, a non-small cell subtype. V was clipped by 3 bases and J by 10 bases; unmatched bases: 11. This CDR3 contains 15 residues. CDR1 MNHEY and CDR2 SMNVEV come from the germline V gene (reference sequence). This TCR was sampled from a female donor with lung adenocarcinoma. The CD4 and CD8 labels of this study may be unreliable. This chain links TRBV27 with TRBJ2-1, with 8 bases identical to TRBD2. The sample consisted of CD4+ T cells from the center of a lung tumor. CDR3 sequence (DNA): TGTGCCAGCAGTTTTAGGAGCGGGGGAACCTACGAGCAGTTCTTC. This codes for CASSFRSGGTYEQFF.